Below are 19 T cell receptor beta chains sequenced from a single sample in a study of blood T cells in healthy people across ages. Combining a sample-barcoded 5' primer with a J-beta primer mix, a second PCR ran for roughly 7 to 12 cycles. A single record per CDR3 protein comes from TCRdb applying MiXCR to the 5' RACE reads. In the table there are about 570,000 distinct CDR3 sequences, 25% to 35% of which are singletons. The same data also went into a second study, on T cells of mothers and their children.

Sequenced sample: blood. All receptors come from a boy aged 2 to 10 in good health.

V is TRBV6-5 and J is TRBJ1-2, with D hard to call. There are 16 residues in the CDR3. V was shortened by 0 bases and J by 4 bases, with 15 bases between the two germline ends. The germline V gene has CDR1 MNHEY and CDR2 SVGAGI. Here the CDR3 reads CASSYSRRSILYGYTF. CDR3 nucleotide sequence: TGTGCCAGCAGTTACTCGAGAAGGTCCATTCTCTATGGCTACACCTTC.

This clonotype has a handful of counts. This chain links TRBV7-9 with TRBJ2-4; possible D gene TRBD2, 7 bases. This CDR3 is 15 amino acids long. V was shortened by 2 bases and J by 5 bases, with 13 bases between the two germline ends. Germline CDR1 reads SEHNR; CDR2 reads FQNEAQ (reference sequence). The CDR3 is CASSLMGGAENIQYF. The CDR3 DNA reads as TGTGCCAGCAGCTTAATGGGGGGGGCCGAAAACATTCAGTACTTC.

CDR3 loop: CSVGQGGNEAFF. CDR3 DNA: TGCAGCGTTGGACAGGGCGGCAATGAAGCTTTCTTT. The rearrangement joins TRBV29-1 to TRBJ1-1; 7 bases line up with TRBD1. Germline trimming cut 4 bases from V and 7 bases from J; bases unmatched to any gene: 6. The germline CDR1 and CDR2 sequences are SQVTM and ANQGSEA. The CDR3 consists of 12 residues. Full variable domain (remainder filled in from reference TRBV29-1 and TRBJ1-1): SAVISQKPSRDICQRGTSLTIQCQVDSQVTMMFWYRQQPGQSLTLIATANQGSEATYESGFVIDKFPISRPNLTFSTLTVSNMSPEDSSIYLCSVGQGGNEAFFGQGTRLTVV.

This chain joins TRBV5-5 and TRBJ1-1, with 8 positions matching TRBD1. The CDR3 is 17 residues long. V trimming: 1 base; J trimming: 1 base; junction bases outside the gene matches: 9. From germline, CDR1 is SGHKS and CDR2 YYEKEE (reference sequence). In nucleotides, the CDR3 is TGTGCCAGCAGCTTGTTGGGAACCGGGACAGGGAACACTGAAGCTTTCTTT. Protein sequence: CASSLLGTGTGNTEAFF.

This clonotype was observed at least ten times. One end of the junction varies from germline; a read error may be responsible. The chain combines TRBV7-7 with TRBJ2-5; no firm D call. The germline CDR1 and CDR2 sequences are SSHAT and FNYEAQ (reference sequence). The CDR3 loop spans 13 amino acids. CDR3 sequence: CASSLAAGETQYF. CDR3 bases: TGTGCTAGCAGCTTGGCCGCAGGCGAGACCCAGTACTTC. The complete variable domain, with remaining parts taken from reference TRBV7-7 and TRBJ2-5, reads GAGVSQSPRYKVTKRGQDVTLRCDPISSHATLYWYQQALGQGPEFLTYFNYEAQPDKSGLPSDRFSAERPEGSISTLTIQRTEQRDSAMYRCASSLAAGETQYFGPGTRLLVL.

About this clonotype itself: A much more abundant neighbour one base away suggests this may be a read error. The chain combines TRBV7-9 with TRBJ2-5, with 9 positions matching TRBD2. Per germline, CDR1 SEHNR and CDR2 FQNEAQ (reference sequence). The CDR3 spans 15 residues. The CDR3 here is CSSSLPAAGGETQYF. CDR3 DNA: TGTTCCAGCAGCTTACCTGCAGCGGGAGGCGAGACCCAGTACTTC.

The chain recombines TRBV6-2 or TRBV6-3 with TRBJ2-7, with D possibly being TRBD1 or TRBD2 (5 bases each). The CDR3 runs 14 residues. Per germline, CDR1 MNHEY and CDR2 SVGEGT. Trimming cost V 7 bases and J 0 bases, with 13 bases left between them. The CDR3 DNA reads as TGTGCCAGCACCCGGGACCCCGACTCCTACGAGCAGTACTTC. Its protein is CASTRDPDSYEQYF.

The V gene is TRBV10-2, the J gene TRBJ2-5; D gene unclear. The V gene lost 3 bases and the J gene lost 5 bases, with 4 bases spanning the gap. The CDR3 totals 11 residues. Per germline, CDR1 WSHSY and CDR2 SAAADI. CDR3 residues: CASSDWETQYF. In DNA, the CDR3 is TGCGCCAGCAGTGATTGGGAGACCCAGTACTTC.

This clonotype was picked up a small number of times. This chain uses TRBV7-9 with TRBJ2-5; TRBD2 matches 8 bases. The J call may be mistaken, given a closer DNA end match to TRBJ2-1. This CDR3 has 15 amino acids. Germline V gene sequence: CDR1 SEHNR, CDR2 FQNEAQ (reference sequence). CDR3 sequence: CASSLTSGGGNEQFF. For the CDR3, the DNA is TGTGCCAGCAGCTTAACCAGCGGGGGAGGAAATGAGCAGTTCTTC.

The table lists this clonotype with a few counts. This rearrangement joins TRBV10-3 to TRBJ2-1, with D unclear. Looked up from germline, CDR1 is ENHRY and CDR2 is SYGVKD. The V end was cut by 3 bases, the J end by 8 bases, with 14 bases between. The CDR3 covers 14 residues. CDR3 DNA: TGTGCCATCAGTGACGTCACAATAAACCATGAGCAGTTCTTC. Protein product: CAISDVTINHEQFF.

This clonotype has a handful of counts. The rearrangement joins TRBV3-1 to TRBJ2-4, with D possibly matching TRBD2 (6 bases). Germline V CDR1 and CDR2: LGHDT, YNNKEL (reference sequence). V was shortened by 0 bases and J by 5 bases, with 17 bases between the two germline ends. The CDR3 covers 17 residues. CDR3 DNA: TGTGCCAGCAGCCAAGATGTCCCAGGGCGGGGCGAAAACATTCAGTACTTC. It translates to CASSQDVPGRGENIQYF.

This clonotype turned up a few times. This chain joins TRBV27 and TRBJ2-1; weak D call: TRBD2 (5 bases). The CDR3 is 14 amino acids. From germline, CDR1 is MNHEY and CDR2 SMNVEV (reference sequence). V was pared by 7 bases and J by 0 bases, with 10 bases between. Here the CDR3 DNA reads TGTGCCAGCAATCCGGGGAGCTCCTACAATGAGCAGTTCTTC. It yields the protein CASNPGSSYNEQFF.

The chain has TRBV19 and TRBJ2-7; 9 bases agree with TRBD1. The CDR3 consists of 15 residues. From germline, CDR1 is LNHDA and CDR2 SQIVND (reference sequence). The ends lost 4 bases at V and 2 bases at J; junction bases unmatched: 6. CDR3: CASSTGTGRAYEQYF. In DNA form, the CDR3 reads TGTGCCAGTAGTACTGGGACAGGGAGGGCCTACGAGCAGTACTTC.

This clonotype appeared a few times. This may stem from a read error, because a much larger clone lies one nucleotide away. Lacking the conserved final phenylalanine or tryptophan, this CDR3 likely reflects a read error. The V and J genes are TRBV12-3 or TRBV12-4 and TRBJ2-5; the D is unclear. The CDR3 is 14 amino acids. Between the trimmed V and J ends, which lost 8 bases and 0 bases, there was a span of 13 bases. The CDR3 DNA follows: TGTGCCAGCGCCCTACAAGCAAACCAAGAGACCCAGTACCTC. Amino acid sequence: CASALQANQETQYL.

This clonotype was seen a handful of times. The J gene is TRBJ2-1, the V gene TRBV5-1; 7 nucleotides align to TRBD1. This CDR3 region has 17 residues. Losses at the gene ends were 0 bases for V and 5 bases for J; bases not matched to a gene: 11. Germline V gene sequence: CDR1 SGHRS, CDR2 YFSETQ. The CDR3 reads CASSLDRGLDTHNEQFF. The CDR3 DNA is TGCGCCAGCAGCTTGGACAGGGGCCTTGACACCCACAATGAGCAGTTCTTC.

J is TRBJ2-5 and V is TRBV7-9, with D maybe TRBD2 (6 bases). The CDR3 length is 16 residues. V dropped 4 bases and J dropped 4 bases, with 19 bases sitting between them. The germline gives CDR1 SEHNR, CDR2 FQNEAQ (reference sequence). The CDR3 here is CASSSTPAGRGETQYF. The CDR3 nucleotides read TGTGCCAGCAGCTCCACCCCAGCGGGCCGGGGAGAGACCCAGTACTTC.

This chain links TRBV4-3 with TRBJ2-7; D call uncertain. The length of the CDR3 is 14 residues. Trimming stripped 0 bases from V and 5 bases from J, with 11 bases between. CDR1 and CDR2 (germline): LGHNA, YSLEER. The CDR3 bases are TGCGCCAGCAGCCAAGATCGTAGCTTGGACGAGCAGTACTTC. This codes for CASSQDRSLDEQYF.

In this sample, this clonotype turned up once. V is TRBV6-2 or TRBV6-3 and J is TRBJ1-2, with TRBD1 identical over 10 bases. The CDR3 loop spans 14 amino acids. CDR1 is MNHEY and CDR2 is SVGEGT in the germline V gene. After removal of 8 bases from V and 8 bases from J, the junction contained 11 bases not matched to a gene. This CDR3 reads CASHRTGGTGGYTF. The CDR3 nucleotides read TGTGCCAGCCATAGGACAGGGGGGACGGGCGGCTACACCTTC.

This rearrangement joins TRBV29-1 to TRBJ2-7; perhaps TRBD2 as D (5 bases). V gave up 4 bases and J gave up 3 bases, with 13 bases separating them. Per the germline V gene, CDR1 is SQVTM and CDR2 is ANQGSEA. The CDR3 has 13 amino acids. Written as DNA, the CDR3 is TGCAGCGTTGGTGGCGGAGGATACTACGAGCAGTACTTC. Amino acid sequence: CSVGGGGYYEQYF.